A single sample is the source of the 10 T cell receptor beta chains below, sequenced in a study of tumor-infiltrating lymphocytes in primary liver carcinoma. With about 470 ng total RNA as template and a constant-region primer, TCR beta cDNA was made. ARM-PCR, slightly modified, supplied the TCR beta libraries through three nested multiplex PCR rounds. Amplification in the first two PCR rounds was performed using TRBV1-TRBV30 forward primers and a C-beta reverse primer for around 9 cycles each. TCRdb analysed the multiplex PCR reads with MiXCR anew, one entry per CDR3 protein. The sample has roughly 55,000 distinct CDR3 sequences, about three quarters seen once; the top ten hold 57%. Co-extraction yielded RNA and DNA from approximately 22-30 mg of unsorted bulk tissue. Sequenced: liver tumor tissue from sampling region 2. Described subset: tumor region T2, inferior pole. These TCRs come from a man aged 40-49 years with primary liver carcinoma and hepatitis B virus infection.

This clonotype was counted ten times or more. This chain uses TRBV28 with TRBJ1-2; D perhaps matches TRBD1 (5 bases). Germline V gene lookup returns CDR1 MDHEN and CDR2 SYDVKM. Trimming took off 8 bases at V and 5 bases at J, with 18 bases between the two ends. The length of the CDR3 is 14 residues. This CDR3 reads CASLAGGSRYGYTF. The CDR3 DNA reads TGTGCCAGCCTCGCCGGGGGGTCACGGTATGGCTACACCTTC.

Points on this clonotype: A read error may produce the germline difference seen at one junction end. This chain connects TRBV5-4 to TRBJ1-1, with D perhaps TRBD1 (6 bases). The CDR3 runs to 16 residues. Per the germline V gene, CDR1 is SGHNT and CDR2 is YYREEE (reference sequence). The CDR3 reads CASSLGRGGTNNEAFF. CDR3 nucleotides: TGTGCCAGTAGCTTGGGTCGAGGGGGGACGAACAATGAAGCTTTCTTT.

This clonotype was seen just once. V usage is TRBV6-5 and J usage is TRBJ2-7; 8 bases map to TRBD1. The CDR3 runs to 13 residues. Germline loops: CDR1 MNHEY, CDR2 SVGAGI. CDR3 amino acids: CATRGTGEYEQYF. CDR3 nucleotides: TGTGCTACCAGGGGGACAGGCGAGTACGAGCAGTACTTC.

The sample holds many counts of this clonotype. The J gene is TRBJ2-1, the V gene TRBV11-1; D ambiguous. V gave up 5 bases and J gave up 7 bases, with 12 bases separating them. CDR3 length: 13 residues. Germline V gives CDR1 SGHAT, CDR2 FQDESV (reference sequence). CDR3 protein: CASSAEGPNEQFF. CDR3 nucleotide sequence: TGTGCCAGCAGCGCGGAAGGGCCGAATGAGCAGTTCTTC.

V usage is TRBV6-1 and J usage is TRBJ2-6; a possible D gene is TRBD1 (6 bases). The V gene lost 6 bases and the J gene lost 0 bases, with 21 bases spanning the gap. Germline values: CDR1 MNHNS, CDR2 SASEGT. The CDR3 consists of 19 residues. This CDR3 reads CASRAFQGRGRSGANVLTF. The CDR3, as DNA: TGTGCCAGCAGGGCCTTTCAGGGCAGGGGCCGCTCTGGGGCCAACGTCCTGACTTTC.

With respect to this clonotype: One end of the junction varies from germline; a read error may be responsible. The chain uses TRBV11-2 and TRBJ2-1; no clear D gene. The CDR3 runs to 13 residues. Germline CDR1 reads SGHAT; CDR2 reads FQNNGV. In DNA form, the CDR3 reads TGTGCCAGTAGCTTAGATCGGCTAGTGATGGGATTCTTC. As protein: CASSLDRLVMGFF.

As regards this clonotype: A single base separates this from a much larger clone, so it may be a read error. The chain is built from TRBV7-9 and TRBJ2-1, with TRBD1 as a possible D gene (6 bases). CDR1 and CDR2 from the germline V gene are SEHNR and FQNEAQ (reference sequence). The length of the CDR3 is 16 residues. The ends were cut back, 6 bases at V and 0 bases at J, with 15 bases in the middle. CDR3: CASRSQTGSSYNEQFF. The CDR3 DNA reads as TGTGCCAGCAGATCCCAAACAGGGAGCTCCTACAATGAGCAGTTCTTC.

This clonotype was seen repeatedly, ten times or more. CDR3 region: CASSPHSGNTIYF. Written as DNA, the CDR3 is TGTGCCAGCAGTCCCCACTCTGGAAACACCATATATTTT. The chain is built from TRBV12-3 or TRBV12-4 and TRBJ1-3; no clear D. V dropped 5 bases and J dropped 0 bases, with 5 bases sitting between them. CDR3 length equals 13 residues.

The chain carries TRBV12-5 and TRBJ2-3; no firm D call. The CDR3 spans 14 residues. V lost 7 bases, J lost 7 bases, and 18 bases lay in between. Germline assignment: CDR1 LGHNT and CDR2 FRNRAP. CDR3 amino acids: CASADQVGVHTQYF. The DNA for the CDR3 is TGTGCTAGTGCTGACCAAGTAGGAGTGCATACGCAGTATTTT. Complete variable domain (other parts from reference TRBV12-5 and TRBJ2-3): DARVTQTPRHKVTEMGQEVTMRCQPILGHNTVFWYRQTMMQGLELLAYFRNRAPLDDSGMPKDRFSAEMPDATLATLKIQPSEPRDSAVYFCASADQVGVHTQYFGPGTRLTVL.

In the case of this clonotype: One end of the junction fails to match germline, which may point to a read error. This chain joins TRBV11-2 and TRBJ2-5; D tentatively reads TRBD1 or TRBD2 (5 bases each). The CDR3 has 12 amino acids. Germline CDR1 is SGHAT and CDR2 is FQNNGV. The chain's CDR3 is CVSTFEGETQYF. CDR3 nucleotide sequence: TGCGTCAGCACGTTTGAGGGGGAGACCCAGTACTTC. The full variable domain, its missing parts supplied by reference TRBV11-2 and TRBJ2-5, is EAGVAQSPRYKIIEKRQSVAFWCNPISGHATLYWYQQILGQGPKLLIQFQNNGVVDDSQLPKDRFSAERLKGVDSTLKIQPAKLEDSAVYLCVSTFEGETQYFGPGTRLLVL.